This T cell receptor (beta chain) emerged from a study of cytomegalovirus exposure and HLA in healthy donors. Study overall: Early on, a data release was issued that held 80 million to 90 million unique TCRs from HLA-typed donors. Findings and caveats of the study: It was reported that TCR beta sequences correctly inferred the HLA-A and HLA-B alleles for most subjects. Later on, an analysis found that several of the most significant clusters appeared to be linked to common viral pathogens, which included parvovirus B19.

Primers included in the PCR were 60 Vbeta and 13 Jbeta primers. Measured with immunoSEQ multiplex PCR; TCRdb has only the in-frame clones, and not every one. The sample yields about 95,000 clones, roughly four fifths seen once. Comment on this clone: What it recognizes is unknown.

Material: PBMCs. The TCR originated in a man in his thirties or forties in good health and CMV-seropositive.

This CDR3 is CASSYPLAGGEETQYF. The CDR3, as DNA: TGTGCCAGCAGTTATCCACTAGCGGGAGGCGAGGAGACCCAGTACTTC. The V call is TRBV6-5, the J call TRBJ2-5; 12 bases map to TRBD2. CDR1 and CDR2 (germline): MNHEY, SVGAGI. J was trimmed by 5 bases and V by 3 bases; bases with no gene match: 7. This CDR3 comprises 16 residues.